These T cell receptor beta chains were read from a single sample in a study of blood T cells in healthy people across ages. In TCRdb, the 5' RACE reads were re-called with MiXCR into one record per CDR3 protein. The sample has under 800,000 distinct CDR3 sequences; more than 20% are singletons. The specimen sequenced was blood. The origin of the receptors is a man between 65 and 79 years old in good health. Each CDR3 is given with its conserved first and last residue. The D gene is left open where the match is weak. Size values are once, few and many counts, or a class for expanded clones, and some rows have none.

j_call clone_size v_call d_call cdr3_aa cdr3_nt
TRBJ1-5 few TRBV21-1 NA CASRSGNSNQPQHF TGTGCCAGCCGTAGTGGAAATAGCAATCAGCCCCAGCATTTT
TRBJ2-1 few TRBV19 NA CASNSRASNEQFF TGTGCCAGTAACTCCCGCGCCTCCAATGAGCAGTTCTTC
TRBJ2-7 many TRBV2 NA CASRGVEQYF TGTGCCAGCAGGGGGGTAGAGCAGTACTTC
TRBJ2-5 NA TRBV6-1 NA CAIKGRGIDTQYF TGTGCCATCAAGGGTCGCGGGATAGATACCCAGTACTTC
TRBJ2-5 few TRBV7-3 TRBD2 CASSSSSGTQETQYF TGTGCCAGCAGCTCATCGAGCGGGACCCAAGAGACCCAGTACTTC
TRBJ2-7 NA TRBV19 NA CASNSAGREQYF TGTGCCAGTAACTCTGCAGGGCGCGAGCAGTACTTC
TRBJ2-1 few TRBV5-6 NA CAGSLGSSYNEQFF TGTGCCGGCAGCTTGGGGAGCTCCTACAATGAGCAGTTCTTC
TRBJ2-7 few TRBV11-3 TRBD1 CASSDGTGADEQYF TGTGCCAGCAGCGATGGGACAGGGGCGGACGAGCAGTACTTC
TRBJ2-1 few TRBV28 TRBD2 CASSLDSGRDLGEFF TGTGCCAGCAGTTTGGATAGCGGGAGGGACCTCGGGGAGTTCTTC
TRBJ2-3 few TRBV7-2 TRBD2 CASSWTSGNTDTQYF TGTGCCAGCAGCTGGACTAGCGGTAACACAGATACGCAGTATTTT
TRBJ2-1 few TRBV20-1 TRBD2 CSATRTSGVYNEQFF TGCAGTGCTACCCGGACTAGCGGCGTATACAATGAGCAGTTCTTC
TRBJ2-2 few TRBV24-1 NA CATSEATSRGGELFF TGTGCCACCAGTGAAGCGACTAGCAGGGGCGGGGAGCTGTTTTTT
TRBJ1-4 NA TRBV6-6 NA CASIEQRLANEKLFF TGTGCCAGCATCGAGCAGAGACTCGCTAATGAAAAACTGTTTTTT
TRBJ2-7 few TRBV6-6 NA CASSYTVGGLGQYF TGTGCCAGCAGTTACACTGTCGGGGGTCTAGGGCAGTACTTC
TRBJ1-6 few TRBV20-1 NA CSARRGNSPLHF TGCAGTGCTAGAAGGGGGAATTCACCCCTCCACTTT
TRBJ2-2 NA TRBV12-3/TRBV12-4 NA CASKTGTLNTGELFF TGTGCCAGCAAGACCGGGACTTTAAACACCGGGGAGCTGTTTTTT
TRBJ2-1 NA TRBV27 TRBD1 CASSQTGGLNEQFF TGTGCCAGCAGCCAGACAGGGGGCTTAAATGAGCAGTTCTTC
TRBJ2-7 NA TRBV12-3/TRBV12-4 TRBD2 CASSALGGNYEQYF TGTGCCAGCAGTGCCCTGGGAGGGAACTACGAGCAGTACTTC
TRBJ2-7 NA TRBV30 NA CAWRNQGLSSYEQYF TGTGCCTGGAGGAATCAGGGCTTAAGCTCCTACGAGCAGTACTTC
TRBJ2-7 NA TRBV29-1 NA CSVEVRGDYEQYF TGCAGCGTTGAAGTAAGAGGCGACTACGAGCAGTACTTC
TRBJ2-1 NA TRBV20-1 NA CSARDRRREQFF TGCAGTGCTAGAGACAGGAGGCGTGAGCAGTTCTTC
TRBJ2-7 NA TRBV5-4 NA CASSWQGAYEQYF TGTGCCAGCAGCTGGCAGGGAGCCTACGAGCAGTACTTC
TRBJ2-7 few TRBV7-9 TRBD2 CASSLTSGRPPYEQYF TGTGCCAGCAGCTTAACGAGCGGGAGACCCCCCTACGAGCAGTACTTC
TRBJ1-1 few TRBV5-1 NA CASSSGQWNTEAFF TGCGCCAGCAGCTCGGGACAATGGAACACTGAAGCTTTCTTT
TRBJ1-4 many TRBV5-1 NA CASSMFPGTSGREKLFF TGCGCCAGCAGCATGTTTCCCGGGACTTCAGGTCGCGAAAAACTGTTTTTT
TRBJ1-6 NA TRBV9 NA CASSVGDVNSPLHF TGTGCCAGCAGCGTCGGGGATGTCAATTCACCCCTCCACTTT
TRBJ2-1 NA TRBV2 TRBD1 CASRDDRGGEQFF TGTGCCAGCAGGGACGACAGGGGCGGTGAGCAGTTCTTC
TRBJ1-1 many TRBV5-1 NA CASREQTNTEAFF TGCGCCAGCAGAGAACAGACAAACACTGAAGCTTTCTTT
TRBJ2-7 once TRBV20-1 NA CSARSGQTYEQYF TGCAGTGCTCGCTCCGGACAAACCTACGAGCAGTACTTC
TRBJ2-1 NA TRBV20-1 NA CSARGQRIHNEQFF TGCAGTGCTAGAGGGCAGCGGATCCACAATGAGCAGTTCTTC
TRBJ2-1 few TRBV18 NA CASSTGAANYNEQFF TGTGCCAGCTCAACGGGGGCCGCGAACTACAATGAGCAGTTCTTC
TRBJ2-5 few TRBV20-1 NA CSAPGIQETQYF TGCAGTGCTCCAGGGATACAAGAGACCCAGTACTTC
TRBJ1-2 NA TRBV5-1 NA CASSFRAELGYTF TGCGCCAGCAGCTTCCGCGCAGAGCTTGGCTACACCTTC
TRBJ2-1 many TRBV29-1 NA CSGQGNEQFF TGCAGCGGGCAAGGCAATGAGCAGTTCTTC
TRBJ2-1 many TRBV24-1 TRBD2 CATSDSFSGRSYNEQFF TGTGCCACCAGTGATTCCTTTAGCGGGAGGTCCTACAATGAGCAGTTCTTC
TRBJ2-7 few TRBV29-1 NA CSVGRDAYEQYF TGCAGCGTTGGGAGGGACGCCTACGAGCAGTACTTC
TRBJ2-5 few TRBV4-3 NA CASSQSDVRGWETQYF TGCGCCAGCAGCCAATCCGATGTTCGAGGGTGGGAGACCCAGTACTTC
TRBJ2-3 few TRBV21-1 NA CASPRRTGGSTDTQYF TGTGCCAGCCCCAGGCGGACAGGGGGGAGCACAGATACGCAGTATTTT
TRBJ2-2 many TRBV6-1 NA CASSNLRAGELFF TGTGCCAGCAGTAACTTACGGGCCGGGGAGCTGTTTTTT
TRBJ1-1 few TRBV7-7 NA CASSLTIGTEAFF TGTGCTAGCAGCTTAACAATAGGCACTGAAGCTTTCTTT
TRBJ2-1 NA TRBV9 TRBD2 CASSVVSGGPGEQFF TGTGCCAGCAGCGTAGTGTCGGGAGGGCCGGGAGAGCAGTTCTTC
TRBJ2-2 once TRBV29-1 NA CSVRARVTGELFF TGCAGCGTCAGGGCGCGGGTTACCGGGGAGCTGTTTTTT
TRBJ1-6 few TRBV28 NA CASRRTGSPLHF TGTGCCAGCAGGCGGACGGGTTCACCCCTCCACTTT